The 30 T cell receptor beta chains reported below all come from one sample, sequenced in a study of shared clonotypes between healthy human individuals. Only in-frame clones appear in the TCRdb table, and some are missing; sequencing was by immunoSEQ multiplex PCR. The table records roughly 1,500,000 clones, around 98.5% of them present only once. The material sequenced was naive CD4+ T cells sorted from blood. The subset was: CD45RA+ positively selected. The receptors derive from a man younger than 45 in good health.

The chain links TRBV6-6 to TRBJ2-1; 9 nucleotides agree with TRBD1. Trimming took 7 bases from V and 16 from J; bases not matched to a gene: 8. Germline V gene lookup returns CDR1 MNHNY and CDR2 SVGAGI (reference sequence). The CDR3 consists of 11 residues. CDR3 DNA: TGTGCCAGCAACAGGGACAGGGAGAAATTCTTC. Translation gives CASNRDREKFF.

V gene TRBV5-5 combines with J gene TRBJ2-6; no definite D call. V shed 1 base and J shed 0 bases, with 5 bases lying between them. Germline assignment: CDR1 SGHKS and CDR2 YYEKEE (reference sequence). CDR3 length: 15 amino acids. CDR3 sequence: CASSLLLSGANVLTF. The CDR3 bases are TGTGCCAGCAGCTTGCTTCTCTCTGGGGCCAACGTCCTGACTTTC.

The CDR3 loop is CASTPRQSREQFF. Here the CDR3 DNA reads TGTGCCAGCACCCCGAGACAGTCTAGGGAGCAGTTCTTC. The V gene is TRBV2, the J gene TRBJ2-1, with D possibly matching TRBD1 (5 bases). The CDR3 is 13 residues long. Per germline, CDR1 SNHLY and CDR2 FYNNEI. V lost 7 bases and J lost 10, with 17 bases in between.

The chain combines TRBV10-2 with TRBJ2-7, with D possibly being TRBD2 (5 bases). Deletions cut 2 bases from V and 4 bases from J, with 12 bases between. The CDR3 extends over 14 amino acids. Per germline, CDR1 WSHSY and CDR2 SAAADI. The CDR3 bases are TGCGCCAGCAGTGAGGAGGGTACGACATACGAGCAGTACTTC. Encoded protein: CASSEEGTTYEQYF.

DNA of the CDR3: TGTGCCAGCAGCGCCTCCGGGACAGGGCGTACAGATACGCAGTATTTT. The encoded protein is CASSASGTGRTDTQYF. The genes are TRBV7-9 and TRBJ2-3; 9 bases fit TRBD1. V shed 5 bases, J shed 3 bases, and the junction held 9 bases outside the gene matches. The CDR3 covers 16 residues. In germline, CDR1 is SEHNR, CDR2 FQNEAQ (reference sequence).

This sequence joins TRBV19 and TRBJ2-5; unclear D gene. V was trimmed by 7 bases and J by 4 bases, leaving 10 bases between them. This CDR3 spans 12 amino acids. Germline CDR1 reads LNHDA; CDR2 reads SQIVND (reference sequence). The CDR3 DNA is TGTGCCAGTAATTACGGTTCAGAGACCCAGTACTTC. Protein: CASNYGSETQYF.

The V call is TRBV21-1, the J call TRBJ2-2; TRBD2 is the table's D call, not checked against the DNA. TRBV21-1 is recorded as a pseudogene. This CDR3 has 15 amino acids. The CDR3 loop reads CASVQSGLALGELFF. CDR3 DNA sequence: TGTGCCAGTGTCCAATCCGGACTAGCTCTCGGGGAGCTGTTTTTT.

The V and J genes are TRBV6-1 and TRBJ2-7; D is perhaps TRBD2 (5 bases). The CDR3 spans 15 residues. In germline, CDR1 is MNHNS, CDR2 SASEGT. The V gene lost 1 base and the J gene lost 2 bases, with 12 bases spanning the gap. CDR3 residues: CASSEVLARAYEQYF. The CDR3 DNA reads as TGTGCCAGCAGTGAAGTCCTGGCGCGGGCCTACGAGCAGTACTTC.

The chain links TRBV7-2 to TRBJ1-2, with a tentative D call TRBD1 (6 bases). CDR1 is SGHTA and CDR2 is FQGNSA in the germline V gene. The CDR3 sequence is 16 residues long. With 2 bases removed from V and 3 bases from J, the gap between germline ends came to 16 bases. The CDR3 spells CASSLPSFSGDYGYTF. For the CDR3, the DNA is TGTGCCAGCAGCTTACCTTCCTTTTCAGGGGACTATGGCTACACCTTC.

This rearrangement joins TRBV11-3 to TRBJ2-1, with TRBD1 matching 9 bases. Trimming removed 4 bases from V and 4 bases from J; junction bases left unmatched: 5. The CDR3 sequence is 15 residues long. Germline assignment: CDR1 SGHNT and CDR2 YENEEA. CDR3 nucleotide sequence: TGTGCCAGCAGCTCCGGACAGGGGAGGTACAATGAGCAGTTCTTC. It translates to CASSSGQGRYNEQFF.

The chain uses TRBV7-3 and TRBJ2-7, with D perhaps matching TRBD1 (5 bases). The CDR3 totals 17 residues. Trimming cost V 5 bases and J 2 bases, with 22 bases left between them. CDR1 SGHTA and CDR2 FQGTGA come from the germline V gene. The CDR3 DNA sequence: TGTGCCAGCAGCCTATTAAGGATAGAAGACAGTCCCTACGAGCAGTACTTC. It is translated as CASSLLRIEDSPYEQYF. Combining the CDR3 with reference TRBV7-3 and TRBJ2-7 gives the whole variable domain GAGVSQTPSNKVTEKGKYVELRCDPISGHTALYWYRQSLGQGPEFLIYFQGTGAADDSGLPNDRFFAVRPEGSVSTLKIQRTERGDSAVYLCASSLLRIEDSPYEQYFGPGTRLTVT.

The chain uses TRBV5-4 and TRBJ2-7; the D call may be TRBD1 or TRBD2 (5 bases each). This CDR3 has 15 residues. CDR1 SGHNT and CDR2 YYREEE come from the germline V gene (reference sequence). Trimming left V 3 bases short and J 0 bases short, with 13 bases between. CDR3: CASSSYKGSSYEQYF. The CDR3 DNA follows: TGTGCCAGCAGCTCTTACAAGGGGAGCTCCTACGAGCAGTACTTC. Using reference TRBV5-4 and TRBJ2-7 for the parts outside the CDR3, the full variable domain is ETGVTQSPTHLIKTRGQQVTLRCSSQSGHNTVSWYQQALGQGPQFIFQYYREEENGRGNFPPRFSGLQFPNYSSELNVNALELDDSALYLCASSSYKGSSYEQYFGPGTRLTVT.

The chain carries TRBV5-1 and TRBJ2-5, with TRBD2 matching over 9 bases. The CDR3 runs 16 residues. J lost 1 base, V lost 9 bases, and 13 bases had no gene match. Germline V gene sequence: CDR1 SGHRS, CDR2 YFSETQ. The CDR3: CATTGPAGGFQETQYF. In DNA, the CDR3 is TGCGCCACCACCGGGCCGGCGGGAGGGTTCCAAGAGACCCAGTACTTC.

The chain couples TRBV9 to TRBJ1-1; D call uncertain. The CDR3 covers 16 residues. Per germline, CDR1 SGDLS and CDR2 YYNGEE. Trimming stripped 0 bases from V and 3 bases from J, with 15 bases between. The CDR3 nucleotides are TGTGCCAGCAGCGTAGGAATCTCCGCGGAATACACTGAAGCTTTCTTT. Its protein is CASSVGISAEYTEAFF.

V and J are TRBV11-2 and TRBJ2-7; 7 bases align to TRBD1. The CDR3 has 14 residues. Germline trimming cut 5 bases from V and 6 bases from J; bases unmatched to any gene: 10. Germline CDR1 is SGHAT and CDR2 is FQNNGV. The CDR3 bases are TGTGCCAGCAGCCGACCAGGGGGAGCGGCCGAGCAGTACTTC. Encoded protein: CASSRPGGAAEQYF. Complete variable domain (other parts from reference TRBV11-2 and TRBJ2-7): EAGVAQSPRYKIIEKRQSVAFWCNPISGHATLYWYQQILGQGPKLLIQFQNNGVVDDSQLPKDRFSAERLKGVDSTLKIQPAKLEDSAVYLCASSRPGGAAEQYFGPGTRLTVT.

The genes are TRBV19 and TRBJ2-7; 7 bases agree with TRBD1. This CDR3 region has 13 residues. Trimming removed 6 bases from V and 2 bases from J; junction bases left unmatched: 4. Germline V gene data show CDR1 as LNHDA and CDR2 as SQIVND (reference sequence). CDR3 residues: CASRSDRAYEQYF. CDR3 coding DNA: TGTGCCAGTAGGTCAGACAGGGCCTACGAGCAGTACTTC.

This rearrangement joins TRBV5-8 to TRBJ2-7, with 14 bases identical to TRBD2. CDR1 and CDR2 (germline): SGHTS, YDEGEE. V gave up 0 bases and J gave up 4 bases; unmatched junction bases: 3. The CDR3 length is 16 residues. The CDR3 sequence is CASSLGLAGGPYEQYF. The DNA for the CDR3 is TGTGCCAGCAGCTTGGGACTAGCGGGAGGGCCTTACGAGCAGTACTTC.

V usage is TRBV10-1 and J usage is TRBJ2-3, with a weak D call TRBD2 (5 bases). Trimming removed 0 bases from V and 6 bases from J, with 16 bases in between. The CDR3 runs 16 residues. The germline CDR1 and CDR2 sequences are WNHNN and SYGVQD (reference sequence). In nucleotides, the CDR3 is TGCGCCAGCAGTGAGTCCAGCGGTCCGGGCGGGGATACGCAGTATTTT. Residues: CASSESSGPGGDTQYF.

The CDR3 protein is CSVGAAGVSEQYF. CDR3 sequence (DNA): TGCAGCGTTGGCGCAGCGGGAGTATCCGAGCAGTACTTC. V is TRBV29-1 and J is TRBJ2-7; 8 bases agree with TRBD2. Germline V gives CDR1 SQVTM, CDR2 ANQGSEA. CDR3 size: 13 residues. J was trimmed by 6 bases and V by 4 bases; bases with no gene match: 8.

The chain employs TRBV15 and TRBJ2-3; D gene unclear. CDR1 is LNHNV, CDR2 YYDKDF, per germline (reference sequence). This CDR3 region has 13 residues. Trimming left V 6 bases short and J 0 bases short, with 7 bases between. The CDR3 reads CATRKPSTDTQYF. CDR3 nucleotide sequence: TGTGCCACCAGGAAGCCAAGCACAGATACGCAGTATTTT.

This sequence joins TRBV11-1 and TRBJ2-7, with D perhaps TRBD2 (5 bases). Between the trimmed V and J ends, which lost 2 bases and 5 bases, there was a span of 10 bases. CDR3 length: 13 residues. CDR1 SGHAT and CDR2 FQDESV come from the germline V gene (reference sequence). The CDR3 sequence is CASSLQSGNEQYF. CDR3 DNA sequence: TGTGCCAGCAGCTTACAATCGGGGAACGAGCAGTACTTC.

CDR3 in DNA: TGCGCCAGCAGTCAAATGACTAGCGGGGAGAATGGCACGTACAATGAGCAGTTCTTC. Its translation is CASSQMTSGENGTYNEQFF. The V call is TRBV23-1, the J call TRBJ2-1; the match to TRBD2 covers 11 bases. TRBV23-1 is an open reading frame whose function is uncertain. Losses at the gene ends were 2 bases for V and 4 bases for J; bases not matched to a gene: 13. The CDR3 has 19 residues.

This chain links TRBV18 with TRBJ1-2; maybe TRBD1 (6 bases). Trimming removed 3 bases from V and 4 bases from J, with 15 bases in between. This CDR3 has 15 amino acids. The germline V gene has CDR1 KGHSH and CDR2 LQKENI. The CDR3 sequence: CASSPGSGGGYGYTF. In DNA form, the CDR3 reads TGTGCCAGCTCACCGGGGTCCGGGGGCGGCTATGGCTACACCTTC.

The CDR3 nucleotides are TGTGCCAGCAGTTTAGTCGGCCAGATGAACACTGAAGCTTTCTTT. Its protein is CASSLVGQMNTEAFF. V gene TRBV27 combines with J gene TRBJ1-1; D unresolved. Germline V gene sequence: CDR1 MNHEY, CDR2 SMNVEV (reference sequence). Trimming removed 2 bases from V and 0 bases from J, with 10 bases in between. The CDR3 runs 15 residues.

This clone has only one observation. This same CDR3 is encoded by further DNA sequences in the sample. CDR3 bases: TGTGCCAGCTCCTTCGGTTCCTACGAGCAGTACTTC. It encodes CASSFGSYEQYF. The chain is built from TRBV28 and TRBJ2-7; D not certain. CDR3 length equals 12 residues. Trimming left V 8 bases short and J 1 base short, with 9 bases between. In germline, CDR1 is MDHEN, CDR2 SYDVKM.

This chain joins TRBV5-1 and TRBJ1-4; TRBD1 agrees at 8 bases. V shed 4 bases, J shed 4 bases, and the junction held 9 bases outside the gene matches. The germline V gene has CDR1 SGHRS and CDR2 YFSETQ. The CDR3 totals 16 residues. The CDR3 spells CASSPRGQAFNEKLFF. CDR3 DNA sequence: TGCGCCAGCAGCCCGAGGGGACAGGCCTTTAATGAAAAACTGTTTTTT.

The chain joins TRBV9 to TRBJ2-5, with 8 positions matching TRBD1. Germline V gene data show CDR1 as SGDLS and CDR2 as YYNGEE. V shed 7 bases, J shed 2 bases, and the junction held 4 bases outside the gene matches. CDR3 length: 13 residues. This chain's CDR3 is CASSRQGQETQYF. The CDR3 coding sequence is TGTGCCAGCTCCCGACAGGGGCAAGAGACCCAGTACTTC. The variable domain in full, with the rest retrieved from reference TRBV9 and TRBJ2-5, is DSGVTQTPKHLITATGQRVTLRCSPRSGDLSVYWYQQSLDQGLQFLIQYYNGEERAKGNILERFSAQQFPDLHSELNLSSLELGDSALYFCASSRQGQETQYFGPGTRLLVL.

The chain joins TRBV7-8 to TRBJ1-5; 7 bases are shared with TRBD1. Germline V gene sequence: CDR1 SGHVS, CDR2 FQNEAQ. The V segment lost 4 bases and the J segment 6 bases; nucleotides outside the gene matches: 3. The CDR3 is 13 amino acids. CDR3 bases: TGTGCCAGCAGCTCGACAGGGTTTCAGCCCCAGCATTTT. It encodes CASSSTGFQPQHF.

This clone occurred once. V is TRBV28 and J is TRBJ2-1; no reliable D call. CDR3 length equals 13 residues. Germline CDR1 and CDR2: MDHEN and SYDVKM. Trimming shortened V by 7 bases and J by 6 bases, and 13 bases separated the two germline ends. CDR3 region: CASKVKYFNEQFF. The CDR3 nucleotides read TGTGCCAGCAAAGTAAAGTATTTCAATGAGCAGTTCTTC.

Notes on this clone: Mismatch with germline at one junction end may stem from a read error. The genes are TRBV15 and TRBJ2-1; D gene ambiguous. The CDR3 runs to 13 residues. Germline V lookup: CDR1 LNHNV, CDR2 YYDKDF (reference sequence). Written as DNA, the CDR3 is TGTGCCACCAGCAGGAGGTCCTCCAATGAGCAGTTCTTC. Translated, it gives CATSRRSSNEQFF.